This note documents a single TCR beta chain sequence. The sample comes from a study of blood T cell repertoires in COVID-19. Across the study: Samples came from the United States, Italy and Spain, spanning acute and convalescent COVID-19.

Original processing notes: It was from reference gene primer amplification that nucleated cell counts were estimated. The assay was immunoSEQ multiplex PCR, and TCRdb's table has in-frame clones only and misses some. V, J and clone size reflect that table, while D and trimming were determined from the DNA. The table has tens of thousands of clones, 90% seen once; the top ten hold roughly 5%. This receptor was taken from an older man with acute or convalescent COVID-19. The sequenced sample consisted of peripheral blood.

Here the CDR3 DNA reads TGTGCCAGAAGCTTGGGGACAGGGGGCGCAATACGGGAGACCCAGTACTTC. This codes for CARSLGTGGAIRETQYF. V gene TRBV5-3 combines with J gene TRBJ2-5; TRBD1 agrees at 11 bases. TRBV5-3 is flagged as an ORF with uncertain function. V dropped 0 bases and J dropped 5; count of bases not matched to a gene: 9. CDR3 length equals 17 residues.